These 11 T cell receptor beta chains originate from one sample sequenced in a study of T cell responses to AZD1222 COVID-19 vaccine (dated by TCRdb to the early 2020s). The library was obtained by the immunoSEQ multiplex PCR assay. TCRdb took over this immuneACCESS table, retaining in-frame rearrangements with V and J assigned. Such tables are incomplete; in checked studies, under half of the missing clones stem from an unresolved V gene, and the remainder is unexplained. The sample data list approximately 150,000 clones, and about 91% of these were observed just once. The ten most abundant clones make up around 2.2% of the sample. Reading the label with the study, this specimen's time point is: baseline before first vaccination. Sequenced material: peripheral blood, taken on day 0 of AZD1222 vaccination. Receptors were obtained from an adult in good health.

The chain joins TRBV2 to TRBJ2-1; 8 nucleotides match TRBD2. This CDR3 has 13 amino acids. V shed 8 bases and J 6 bases; nucleotides not matched to a gene: 6. In germline, CDR1 is SNHLY, CDR2 FYNNEI. This CDR3 is CASEGLAGNEQFF. The CDR3, as DNA: TGTGCCAGCGAAGGACTAGCCGGCAATGAGCAGTTCTTC.

V gene TRBV30 combines with J gene TRBJ1-5; 10 nucleotides line up with TRBD1. J lost 2 bases, V lost 2 bases, and 6 bases had no gene match. Germline loops: CDR1 GTSNPN, CDR2 SVGIG (reference sequence). This CDR3 is 16 amino acids long. Written as DNA, the CDR3 is TGTGCCTGGAGTTATTGGGACAGGGGAGGCAATCAGCCCCAGCATTTT. Its translation is CAWSYWDRGGNQPQHF.

V gene TRBV3-1 (or the pseudogene TRBV3-2) combines with J gene TRBJ1-2; tentatively, D is TRBD1 (5 bases). CDR3 size: 13 residues. The germline V gene has CDR1 LGHDT and CDR2 YNNKEL (reference sequence). With 3 bases removed from V and 7 bases from J, the gap between germline ends came to 12 bases. CDR3 DNA: TGTGCCAGCAGCCAGGGGACGTCCGCTGGCTACACCTTC. This codes for CASSQGTSAGYTF.

The rearrangement links TRBV5-5 to TRBJ1-5; 7 bases line up with TRBD1. The CDR3 is made up of 16 amino acids. In germline, CDR1 is SGHKS, CDR2 YYEKEE (reference sequence). V gave up 1 base and J gave up 5 bases; unmatched junction bases: 9. The CDR3 sequence: CASSLQPTGRDQPQHF. The CDR3, as DNA: TGTGCCAGCAGCTTGCAGCCGACAGGGAGGGATCAGCCCCAGCATTTT.

This chain uses TRBV7-2 with TRBJ1-5, with D unclear. The CDR3 length is 14 residues. Germline V gene lookup returns CDR1 SGHTA and CDR2 FQGNSA. V was pared by 1 base and J by 9 bases, with 13 bases between. The CDR3 sequence is CASSLESVRRPQHF. The DNA for the CDR3 is TGTGCCAGCAGCTTAGAATCGGTCCGGAGGCCCCAGCATTTT.

The V call is TRBV27, the J call TRBJ2-1; 8 bases are shared with TRBD2. This CDR3 region has 12 residues. Per the germline V gene, CDR1 is MNHEY and CDR2 is SMNVEV (reference sequence). J lost 14 bases, V lost 3 bases, and 6 bases had no gene match. The CDR3 reads CASSFGGAREFF. The CDR3 DNA reads TGTGCCAGCAGTTTCGGGGGGGCCAGGGAGTTCTTC.

This clone has just one count. V and J are TRBV7-3 and TRBJ2-5; perhaps TRBD2 as D (6 bases). V dropped 0 bases and J dropped 5 bases, with 10 bases sitting between them. The V gene's germline CDR1 is SGHTA and CDR2 FQGTGA. CDR3 length: 14 amino acids. The DNA of the CDR3 is TGTGCCAGCAGCTTAACCGGGGGAAGGGAGACCCAGTACTTC. It is translated as CASSLTGGRETQYF.

About this clone: The same CDR3 arises from other DNA sequences in this sample as well. The chain employs TRBV7-2 and TRBJ2-2; 13 nucleotides agree with TRBD2. Germline loops: CDR1 SGHTA, CDR2 FQGNSA. Trimming at V came to 4 bases and at J to 4 bases, leaving 12 bases not matched to a gene. This CDR3 comprises 19 residues. CDR3 nucleotide sequence: TGTGCCAGCAGCTGGCGACTAGCGGGAGGCGTCATTCCCACCGGGGAGCTGTTTTTT. Translation gives CASSWRLAGGVIPTGELFF. The full variable domain, completed using reference TRBV7-2 and TRBJ2-2, is GAGVSQSPSNKVTEKGKDVELRCDPISGHTALYWYRQSLGQGLEFLIYFQGNSAPDKSGLPSDRFSAERTGGSVSTLTIQRTQQEDSAVYLCASSWRLAGGVIPTGELFFGEGSRLTVL.

J is TRBJ1-1 and V is TRBV7-2; unclear D gene. The CDR3 has 14 amino acids. The germline CDR1 and CDR2 sequences are SGHTA and FQGNSA. Trimming removed 0 bases from V and 5 bases from J, with 10 bases in between. The CDR3 sequence: CASSLAGFGTEAFF. The CDR3 DNA reads TGTGCCAGCAGCTTAGCAGGGTTTGGGACTGAAGCTTTCTTT.

V usage is TRBV6-5 and J usage is TRBJ2-5, with D perhaps matching TRBD2 (5 bases). Between the trimmed V and J ends, which lost 5 bases and 9 bases, there was a span of 13 bases. This CDR3 spans 12 amino acids. CDR1 is MNHEY and CDR2 is SVGAGI in the germline V gene. The CDR3 DNA sequence: TGTGCCAGCAGTCAGGCACCGGAGGCCCAGTACTTC. This encodes CASSQAPEAQYF.

This clone has just one count. CDR3 DNA: TGTGCCAGCAGCCCCCACGGGCGCAACACCGGGGAGCTGTTTTTT. It specifies CASSPHGRNTGELFF. The genes are TRBV16 and TRBJ2-2; D ambiguous. Trimming removed 4 bases at V and 2 bases at J, with 11 bases between. CDR3 length: 15 amino acids. Germline lookup yields CDR1 KGHSY and CDR2 FQNENV. Filled out from reference TRBV16 and TRBJ2-2, the complete variable domain reads GEEVAQTPKHLVRGEGQKAKLYCAPIKGHSYVFWYQQVLKNEFKFLISFQNENVFDETGMPKERFSAKCLPNSPCSLEIQATKLEDSAVYFCASSPHGRNTGELFFGEGSRLTVL.